This TCR beta chain originates from a study of tumor-infiltrating lymphocytes in primary liver carcinoma (TCRdb year 2017). As for the study more broadly: Between late 2015 and March 2016, five patients in China with histopathologically diagnosed primary liver carcinoma had surgical resection. Of the five patients, three men and two women aged 30 to 69 years, four had hepatocellular carcinoma and one had combined HCC and intrahepatic cholangiocarcinoma. The five patients had tumors of stage T1-T3 N0M0, with maximum diameters ranging from about 4.2 to 10 cm. Each sample produced about 3.65 to 7.5 million productive TCRbeta reads, and read depth showed no significant difference between tissue types. Across five regions of each liver tumor, along with adjacent normal tissue and blood, the study brought together TCRbeta repertoire sequencing, expression microarrays and whole-exome sequencing. A total of 35 specimens from 5 patients went through TCRbeta repertoire sequencing, namely 25 tumor regions, 5 adjacent noncancerous liver tissues and 5 peripheral blood samples. High reproducibility was observed for the technical replicate repertoires, with mean shared-clone rates approximately 0.9 and correlation coefficients above 0.95. Points the paper makes about the study in general: The top 250 clones made up a significantly larger repertoire fraction in tumors than in blood (p = 0.039). Consistent with antigen-driven expansion, pairs of tumor regions showed higher repertoire overlap (mean around 36%) than either tumor-adjacent pairs (approximately 17%) or tumor-blood pairs (about 15%). Because sequencing covered only the TCR beta chain and unpaired alpha chains were not captured, true repertoire diversity is likely underestimated. Only five or six patients were included in the study, and the authors note that the findings should be validated in a larger study. Since the samples were bulk and unsorted, there was no way to compare CD4+ and CD8+ T cell repertoires.

A constant-region primer and ProtoScript II reverse transcriptase were used to reverse-transcribe TCRbeta-specific cDNA from 500 ng total RNA. Three nested multiplex PCR rounds, following a slightly modified ARM-PCR procedure, were used to build the TCRbeta libraries. The first two PCR rounds used multiplex TRBV1-TRBV30 forward primers with a Cbeta reverse primer, each for 10 cycles. Sample barcodes and Illumina adapters were attached in a final 25-cycle PCR using Deep VentR polymerase. Before sequencing, amplicons between 200 and 500 bp were purified from gel using a QIAquick gel extraction kit. An Illumina HiSeq 2500 was used to sequence the TCRbeta amplicons with 250-bp paired-end reads. The study's own analysis went as follows. Trimmomatic v0.33 was used to quality-trim the reads, and FLASH v1.2.11 was used to merge paired reads so that full CDR3 sequences could be recovered. V, D and J germline segments were assigned to the rearranged TCRbeta sequences by MiGEC v1.2.1b. VDJtools v1.0.0 computed clonotype statistics and Shannon-Wiener diversity indices. Except for diversity analysis, only each sample's 250 most abundant clonotypes were used in subsequent analyses to reduce sampling bias. The raw public reads went through TCRdb reprocessing: fastp at Q25, MiXCR clone calling, in-frame beta chains kept. When rows share a CDR3 protein, they turn into one entry using the most common DNA and genes. The V and J calls were determined by TCRdb, not by the authors. The sample data list about 310,000 distinct CDR3 sequences, and about three fifths of these were observed just once. The top ten clonotypes cover around 15% of the sample.

Comment on this clonotype: Its cognate antigen has yet to be identified. No much larger clone exists at a distance of one base, and base qualities are not known.

Germline trimming amounts to 4 bases on V and 4 bases on J, with 10 as the count of junction bases outside the gene matches. Including cysteine and phenylalanine, the CDR3 has 16 amino acids. The CDR3 DNA has 48 bases and is translated from base 1. CDR1 and CDR2 (MGHRA, YSYEKL) derive from the germline V gene. Blood RNA was extracted from unsorted whole blood using TRIzol reagent, and germline DNA was obtained with the DNeasy Blood & Tissue kit. At the time of sampling, the patients were treatment-naive and had chronic HBV infection. Around 3.9 milliliters of peripheral blood were collected into K2EDTA tubes before surgery.

This sequence originates from a woman in her twenties or thirties with primary liver carcinoma and hepatitis B virus infection. Specimen: peripheral blood. The receptor chain draws on TRBV4-1 and TRBJ1-2; 9 nucleotides in the junction match TRBD1. The nucleotide sequence reads TGCGCCAGCAGCCCCGGCCCAGGGACAGGGTTCTATGGCTACACCTTC. Its protein reads: CASSPGPGTGFYGYTF.